Detailed here is one T cell receptor (beta chain). Original data processing: Amplification from reference gene primers served as the basis for estimated nucleated cell counts. Repertoires were generated with immunoSEQ multiplex PCR, while TCRdb's copy carries only in-frame clones and drops some. V and J calls and clone size are given by that table; D and trimming were obtained from the DNA. The table records roughly 300,000 clones, about nine tenths of them present only once. The data derive from a study of blood T cell repertoires in COVID-19. Overall study: Whether acute or convalescent, the COVID-19 samples came from the United States, Italy and Spain. T cells, B-cell-depleted T cells, or PBMCs provided the cDNA or gDNA that served as material.

The germline V gene encodes CDR1 SGHKS and CDR2 YYEKEE (reference sequence). The CDR3 contains 18 residues. The ends lost 2 bases at V and 0 bases at J; junction bases unmatched: 9. Seattle participants joined during active infection and were tracked over time. This sequence was found in a young woman with COVID-19, enrolled during active disease. Material: peripheral blood. The rearrangement joins TRBV5-5 to TRBJ2-4, with 9 positions matching TRBD1. The CDR3 loop is CASSFGTGTGLAKNIQYF. The CDR3 bases are TGTGCCAGCAGCTTCGGGACAGGGACGGGACTAGCCAAAAACATTCAGTACTTC.